This T cell receptor beta chain was observed in a study of blood T cells in healthy people across ages. Study conclusions and caveats: Per million T cells, TCR beta diversity dropped roughly linearly as age increased.

This clonotype appeared a few times. As yet, its antigen is unknown. Germline assignment: CDR1 SEHNR and CDR2 FQNEAQ (reference sequence). V dropped 4 bases and J dropped 4; count of bases not matched to a gene: 7. The CDR3 consists of 15 residues. PCR was performed a second time for about 6 to 12 cycles using a sample-barcoded 5' primer and a J-beta primer mix. TCRdb reprocessed the 5' RACE reads via MiXCR and lists one record per CDR3 protein. The table has approximately 2,000,000 distinct CDR3 sequences, around 40% seen once. The V call is TRBV7-9, the J call TRBJ2-5; TRBD1 aligns across 9 bases. The clonotype comes from a human donor in good health. The sequencing sample was made of blood. CDR3 sequence: CASSSGQGQRETQYF. The CDR3 coding sequence is TGTGCCAGCAGCTCCGGACAGGGGCAGCGAGAGACCCAGTACTTC.